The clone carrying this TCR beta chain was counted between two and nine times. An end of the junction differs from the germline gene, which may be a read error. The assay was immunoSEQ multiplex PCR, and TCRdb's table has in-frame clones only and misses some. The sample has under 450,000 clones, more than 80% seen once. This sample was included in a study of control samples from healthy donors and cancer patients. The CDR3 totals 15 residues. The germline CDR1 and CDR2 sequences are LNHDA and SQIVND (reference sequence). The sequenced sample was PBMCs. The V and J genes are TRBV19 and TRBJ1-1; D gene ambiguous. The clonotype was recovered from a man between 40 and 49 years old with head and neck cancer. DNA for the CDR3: TGTGCCAGTAGAATAGACCCGGGTATGAACACTGAAGCTTTCTTT. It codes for CASRIDPGMNTEAFF.